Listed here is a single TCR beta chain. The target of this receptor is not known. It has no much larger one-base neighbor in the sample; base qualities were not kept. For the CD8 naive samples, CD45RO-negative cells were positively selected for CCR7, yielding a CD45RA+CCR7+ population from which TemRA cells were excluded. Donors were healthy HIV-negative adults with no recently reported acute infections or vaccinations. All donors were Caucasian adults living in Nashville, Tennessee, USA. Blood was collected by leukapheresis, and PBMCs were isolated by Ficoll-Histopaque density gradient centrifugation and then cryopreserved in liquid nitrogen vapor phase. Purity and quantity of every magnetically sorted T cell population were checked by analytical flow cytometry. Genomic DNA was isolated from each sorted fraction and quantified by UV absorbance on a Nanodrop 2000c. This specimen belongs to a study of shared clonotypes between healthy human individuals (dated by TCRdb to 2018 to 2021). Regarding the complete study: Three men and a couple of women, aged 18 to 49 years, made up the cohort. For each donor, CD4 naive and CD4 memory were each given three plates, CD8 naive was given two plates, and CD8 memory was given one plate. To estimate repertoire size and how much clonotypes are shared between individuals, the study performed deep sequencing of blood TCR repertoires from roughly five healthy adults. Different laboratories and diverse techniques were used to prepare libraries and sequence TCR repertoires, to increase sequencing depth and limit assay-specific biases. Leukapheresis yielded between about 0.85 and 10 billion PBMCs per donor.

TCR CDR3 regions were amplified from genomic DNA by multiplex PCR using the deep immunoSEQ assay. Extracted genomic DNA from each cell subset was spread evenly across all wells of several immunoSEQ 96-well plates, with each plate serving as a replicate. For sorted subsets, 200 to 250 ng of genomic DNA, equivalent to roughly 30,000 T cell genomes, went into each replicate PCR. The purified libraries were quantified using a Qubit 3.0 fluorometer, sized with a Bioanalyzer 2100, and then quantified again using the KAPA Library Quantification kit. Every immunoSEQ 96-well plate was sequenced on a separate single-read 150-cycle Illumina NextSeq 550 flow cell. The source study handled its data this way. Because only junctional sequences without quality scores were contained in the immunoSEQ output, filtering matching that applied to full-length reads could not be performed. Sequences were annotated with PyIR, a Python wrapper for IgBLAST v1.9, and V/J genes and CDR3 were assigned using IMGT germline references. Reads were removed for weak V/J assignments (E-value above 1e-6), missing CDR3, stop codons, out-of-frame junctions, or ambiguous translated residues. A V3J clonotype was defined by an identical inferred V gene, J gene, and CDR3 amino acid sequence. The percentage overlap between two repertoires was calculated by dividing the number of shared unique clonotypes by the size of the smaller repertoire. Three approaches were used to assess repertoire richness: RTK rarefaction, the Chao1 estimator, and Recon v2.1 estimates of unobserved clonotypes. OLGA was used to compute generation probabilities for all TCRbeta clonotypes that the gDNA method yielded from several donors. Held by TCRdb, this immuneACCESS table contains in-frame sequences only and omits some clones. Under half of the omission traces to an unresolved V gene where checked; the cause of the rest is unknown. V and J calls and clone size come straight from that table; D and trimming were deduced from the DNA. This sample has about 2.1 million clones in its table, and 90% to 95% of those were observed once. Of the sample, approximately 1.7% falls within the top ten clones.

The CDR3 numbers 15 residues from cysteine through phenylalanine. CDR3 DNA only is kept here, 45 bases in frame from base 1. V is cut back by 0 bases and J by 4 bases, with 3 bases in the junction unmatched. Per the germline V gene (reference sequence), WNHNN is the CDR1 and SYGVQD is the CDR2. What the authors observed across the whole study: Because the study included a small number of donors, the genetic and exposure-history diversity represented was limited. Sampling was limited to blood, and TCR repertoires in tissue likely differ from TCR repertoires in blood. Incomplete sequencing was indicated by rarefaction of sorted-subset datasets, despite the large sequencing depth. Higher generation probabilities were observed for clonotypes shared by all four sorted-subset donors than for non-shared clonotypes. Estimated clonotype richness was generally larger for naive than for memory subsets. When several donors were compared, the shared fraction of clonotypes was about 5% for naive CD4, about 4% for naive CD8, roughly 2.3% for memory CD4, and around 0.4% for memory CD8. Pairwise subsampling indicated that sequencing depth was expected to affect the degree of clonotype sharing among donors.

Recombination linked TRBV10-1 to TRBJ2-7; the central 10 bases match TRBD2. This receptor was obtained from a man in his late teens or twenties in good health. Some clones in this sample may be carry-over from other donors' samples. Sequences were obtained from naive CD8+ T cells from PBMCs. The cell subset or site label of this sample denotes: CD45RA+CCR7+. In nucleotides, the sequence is TGCGCCAGCAGTGAGTCGATACTAGCGGGATACGAGCAGTACTTC. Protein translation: CASSESILAGYEQYF.